The 27 T cell receptor beta chains given below trace back to one sample, sequenced in a study of T cells in Graves' hyperthyroidism and ophthalmopathy. The TCR beta CDR3 regions underwent amplification using RNA transcripts as the source. The HTBI primer set was used in a first-round RT-PCR of the TCR CDR3. MiXCR was run by TCRdb on the multiplex PCR reads, yielding one entry per CDR3 protein. The sample includes 380,000 or so distinct CDR3 sequences, less than 15% of them seen just once. Sequenced: blood. The receptors were sampled from a man aged 30 to 45 with Graves' hyperthyroidism that later progressed to Graves' ophthalmopathy.

Only a few counts were recorded for this clonotype. The genes are TRBV5-6 and TRBJ2-1; D is ambiguous. V shed 0 bases and J shed 13 bases, with 14 bases lying between them. Looked up from germline, CDR1 is SGHDT and CDR2 is YYEEEE. The CDR3 contains 13 residues. CDR3 loop: CASSLGSWSPQFF. The CDR3 bases are TGTGCCAGCAGCTTGGGCAGCTGGTCCCCACAGTTCTTC.

V is TRBV11-3 and J is TRBJ2-7, with D perhaps assigned TRBD1 or TRBD2 (5 bases each). V was shortened by 2 bases and J by 1 base, with 9 bases between the two germline ends. CDR1 is SGHNT and CDR2 is YENEEA in the germline V gene. The CDR3 is made up of 14 amino acids. Here the CDR3 DNA reads TGTGCCAGCAGCTTATCCGAGGGGTCCTACGAGCAGTACTTC. It specifies CASSLSEGSYEQYF.

J is TRBJ1-4 and V is TRBV6-1; D unclear. The CDR3 spans 15 residues. Between the trimmed V and J ends, which lost 6 bases and 0 bases, there was a span of 11 bases. Germline loops: CDR1 MNHNS, CDR2 SASEGT. Here the CDR3 reads CASRSTPATNEKLFF. CDR3 DNA: TGTGCCAGCAGGTCGACACCTGCAACTAATGAAAAACTGTTTTTT.

The table lists this clonotype with a few counts. This chain connects TRBV4-1 to TRBJ1-1, with a tentative D call TRBD1 (6 bases). CDR3 length equals 12 residues. V lost 4 bases and J 8 bases, leaving 11 bases between the germline ends. Germline CDR1 and CDR2: MGHRA and YSYEKL. CDR3 region: CASSPGQPEAFF. The CDR3 coding sequence is TGCGCCAGCAGCCCAGGACAGCCAGAAGCTTTCTTT.

This clonotype was seen at least ten times. A much larger clone lies a single base off, so this may be a read error. The V gene is TRBV27, the J gene TRBJ1-5; D gene ambiguous. Trimming removed 2 bases at V and 3 bases at J, with 8 bases between. The CDR3 is 14 amino acids. CDR1 is MNHEY, CDR2 SMNVEV, per germline (reference sequence). The CDR3 sequence is CASSLRENNQPQHF. The DNA of the CDR3 is TGTGCCAGCAGTTTAAGGGAAAACAATCAGCCCCAGCATTTT.

The V call is TRBV5-1, the J call TRBJ2-3; 8 positions agree with TRBD1. This CDR3 is built from 15 residues. Germline loops: CDR1 SGHRS, CDR2 YFSETQ. Trimming cost V 0 bases and J 4 bases; bases outside gene matches: 4. CDR3 amino acids: CASSLGTGNADTQYF. CDR3 coding DNA: TGCGCCAGCAGCTTGGGGACAGGGAATGCAGATACGCAGTATTTT.

This chain uses TRBV4-1 with TRBJ2-2; D unclear. Germline CDR1 is MGHRA and CDR2 is YSYEKL. Trimming pared 1 base from V and 2 bases from J, leaving 8 bases between. This CDR3 is 15 amino acids long. The CDR3 DNA reads as TGCGCCAGCAGCCAAGCCCCAGGCAACACCGGGGAGCTGTTTTTT. This sequence encodes CASSQAPGNTGELFF.

This clonotype was observed at least ten times. The rearrangement uses TRBV18 and TRBJ1-4, with 8 nucleotides matching TRBD1. Trimming removed 5 bases from V and 8 bases from J; junction bases left unmatched: 4. This CDR3 region has 13 residues. Germline CDR1 is KGHSH and CDR2 is LQKENI. The DNA for the CDR3 is TGTGCCAGCTCAACCGGGACAGGAGAAAAACTGTTTTTT. Translation: CASSTGTGEKLFF.

This clonotype was picked up many times. The chain has TRBV28 and TRBJ2-2; no reliable D call. Trimming stripped 3 bases from V and 1 base from J, with 9 bases between. The CDR3 consists of 15 residues. Germline CDR1 reads MDHEN; CDR2 reads SYDVKM. The chain's CDR3 is CASSFGPENTGELFF. The CDR3 bases are TGTGCCAGCAGTTTTGGACCGGAGAACACCGGGGAGCTGTTTTTT.

This clonotype has a handful of counts. The chain joins TRBV10-3 to TRBJ2-1, with a weak D call TRBD1 (5 bases). With 6 bases removed from V and 5 bases from J, the gap between germline ends came to 8 bases. This CDR3 has 12 residues. The germline V gene has CDR1 ENHRY and CDR2 SYGVKD. DNA for the CDR3: TGTGCCATCAGGGAACAGGACAATGAGCAGTTCTTC. It specifies CAIREQDNEQFF.

V gene TRBV6-7 combines with J gene TRBJ2-1; a weak D match, TRBD1 (6 bases). TRBV6-7 is given ORF status, its function remaining uncertain. V dropped 5 bases and J dropped 7 bases, with 21 bases sitting between them. The CDR3 contains 16 residues. The CDR3 sequence is CASSDQQGIGINEQFF. CDR3 sequence (DNA): TGTGCCAGCAGTGACCAACAGGGTATCGGGATAAATGAGCAGTTCTTC.

Many counts were recorded for this clonotype. The chain recombines TRBV7-9 with TRBJ2-3; D possibly corresponds to TRBD2 (6 bases). The CDR3 spans 15 residues. V lost 2 bases, J lost 1 base, and 10 bases lay in between. Per the germline V gene, CDR1 is SEHNR and CDR2 is FQNEAQ (reference sequence). The DNA of the CDR3 is TGTGCCAGCAGCTTAAGCGGGCCCCGCACAGATACGCAGTATTTT. This encodes CASSLSGPRTDTQYF.

At least ten counts were recorded for this clonotype. The chain employs TRBV11-2 and TRBJ1-6, with D possibly matching TRBD1 (5 bases). CDR1 is SGHAT, CDR2 FQNNGV, per germline. Between the trimmed V and J ends, which lost 5 bases and 0 bases, there was a span of 11 bases. The CDR3 consists of 16 residues. The CDR3 nucleotides read TGTGCCAGCAGCGTAGCAGGGAGCTCCTATAATTCACCCCTCCACTTT. Amino acids: CASSVAGSSYNSPLHF. The whole variable domain, remainder taken from reference TRBV11-2 and TRBJ1-6, is EAGVAQSPRYKIIEKRQSVAFWCNPISGHATLYWYQQILGQGPKLLIQFQNNGVVDDSQLPKDRFSAERLKGVDSTLKIQPAKLEDSAVYLCASSVAGSSYNSPLHFGNGTRLTVT.

This clonotype has only a few counts. The V gene is TRBV11-2, the J gene TRBJ2-7; D might be TRBD1 (5 bases). This CDR3 spans 20 amino acids. Trimming shortened V by 5 bases and J by 2 bases, and 31 bases separated the two germline ends. Germline V gene sequence: CDR1 SGHAT, CDR2 FQNNGV. In DNA form, the CDR3 reads TGTGCCAGCAGCGGATTTAACCTTTTCCCTATATCAGGGAATCCCTACGAGCAGTACTTC. Protein sequence: CASSGFNLFPISGNPYEQYF.

The chain links TRBV20-1 to TRBJ1-6; D might be TRBD1 (6 bases). The V gene's germline CDR1 is DFQATT and CDR2 SNEGSKA (reference sequence). The CDR3 is 13 amino acids. The DNA of the CDR3 is TGCAGCATAGCTCAGGGGTTGAATTCACCCCTCCACTTT. It encodes CSIAQGLNSPLHF.

This clonotype has just a few counts. At one end the junction does not follow the germline gene, possibly because of a read error. This chain uses TRBV18 with TRBJ2-7; D perhaps matches TRBD2 (6 bases). This CDR3 contains 13 residues. In germline, CDR1 is KGHSH, CDR2 LQKENI. Here the CDR3 reads CASSPPAGYGQYF. The CDR3 coding sequence is TGTGCCAGCTCACCACCGGCGGGGTACGGGCAGTACTTC.

This clonotype occurred a few times. The chain links TRBV20-1 to TRBJ1-2; 9 nucleotides align to TRBD1. This CDR3 has 14 residues. The germline gives CDR1 DFQATT, CDR2 SNEGSKA (reference sequence). The junction had 8 bases not matched to a gene; V was cut back by 7 bases and J by 2 bases. CDR3 coding DNA: TGCAGTGTCGTGGACAGGGGAGGAAACTATGGCTACACCTTC. The encoded protein is CSVVDRGGNYGYTF.

To note about this clonotype: A much bigger clone sits one base away, suggesting this may be a read error. V gene TRBV25-1 combines with J gene TRBJ2-3; D remains unclear. Germline CDR1 reads MGHDK; CDR2 reads SYGVNS. The CDR3 runs 13 residues. Trimming removed 3 bases from V and 3 bases from J, with 7 bases in between. In DNA, the CDR3 is TGTGCCAGCAGTGACGATAGGACAGATACGCAGTATTTT. Amino acid sequence: CASSDDRTDTQYF. The full variable domain, completed using reference TRBV25-1 and TRBJ2-3, is EADIYQTPRYLVIGTGKKITLECSQTMGHDKMYWYQQDPGMELHLIHYSYGVNSTEKGDLSSESTVSRIRTEHFPLTLESARPSHTSQYLCASSDDRTDTQYFGPGTRLTVL.

This clonotype was seen more than once but under ten times. V usage is TRBV5-5 and J usage is TRBJ2-5; TRBD1 is a possible D gene (6 bases). The CDR3 runs 14 residues. V lost 5 bases, J lost 6 bases, and 17 bases lay in between. Germline lookup yields CDR1 SGHKS and CDR2 YYEKEE (reference sequence). The CDR3 nucleotides are TGTGCCAGCAGACCAGAGGGGGTCGGGAAGACCCAGTACTTC. This translates into CASRPEGVGKTQYF.

The rearrangement joins TRBV4-1 to TRBJ2-2; D not resolved. The CDR3 extends over 12 amino acids. V lost 2 bases to trimming and J lost 5 bases, with 3 bases between them. Germline V gene sequence: CDR1 MGHRA, CDR2 YSYEKL. CDR3 DNA sequence: TGCGCCAGCAGCCAACGTACCGGGGAGCTGTTTTTT. Residues: CASSQRTGELFF.

The table lists this clonotype with many counts. The chain is built from TRBV3-1 and TRBJ2-2; D is uncertain. CDR1 is LGHDT, CDR2 YNNKEL, per germline (reference sequence). V lost 1 base and J lost 5, with 17 bases in between. The CDR3 runs 17 residues. CDR3 loop: CASSQAFQSSGTGELFF. CDR3 DNA sequence: TGTGCCAGCAGCCAAGCATTTCAGAGTTCGGGTACCGGGGAGCTGTTTTTT.

This clonotype was recorded a few times. The rearrangement joins TRBV3-1 to TRBJ2-5; 9 bases are a match to TRBD1. Looked up from germline, CDR1 is LGHDT and CDR2 is YNNKEL (reference sequence). The ends lost 2 bases at V and 4 bases at J; junction bases unmatched: 11. CDR3 length: 17 residues. The DNA of the CDR3 is TGTGCCAGCAGCCAACTTCCCCCCGGGACAGGGATAGAGACCCAGTACTTC. It specifies CASSQLPPGTGIETQYF.

The V gene is TRBV4-2, the J gene TRBJ1-4; D remains unclear. This CDR3 has 15 residues. The germline V gene has CDR1 LGHNA and CDR2 YNFKEQ. V lost 4 bases, J lost 7 bases, and 16 bases lay in between. CDR3 nucleotides: TGTGCCAGCAGCCCCTACGTGGCTGAAGTTGAAAAACTGTTTTTT. This sequence encodes CASSPYVAEVEKLFF.

There are many counts of this clonotype. V gene TRBV10-3 combines with J gene TRBJ1-2; D ambiguous. The germline CDR1 and CDR2 sequences are ENHRY and SYGVKD. The CDR3 contains 11 residues. V was pared by 8 bases and J by 4 bases, with 8 bases between. For the CDR3, the DNA is TGTGCCATCCGGTCAAGCTATGGCTACACCTTC. This translates into CAIRSSYGYTF.

This chain connects TRBV27 to TRBJ1-2; the D is unclear. Germline CDR1 MNHEY, CDR2 SMNVEV (reference sequence). V lost 5 bases to trimming and J lost 0 bases, with 13 bases between them. This CDR3 has 15 amino acids. In nucleotides, the CDR3 is TGTGCCAGCAGTCCCCTGGGGTTAGCTAACTATGGCTACACCTTC. This sequence encodes CASSPLGLANYGYTF.

In its sample, this clonotype was seen a few times. The rearrangement links TRBV7-9 to TRBJ2-1; 13 nucleotides match TRBD2. The CDR3 is 17 residues long. V lost 5 bases, J lost 7 bases, and 11 bases stayed unmatched. The V gene's germline CDR1 is SEHNR and CDR2 FQNEAQ (reference sequence). The CDR3 region is CASSPARGTSGENEQFF. The DNA for the CDR3 is TGTGCCAGCAGCCCTGCCCGGGGGACTAGCGGGGAAAATGAGCAGTTCTTC.

This clonotype was detected only a few times. The chain recombines TRBV18 with TRBJ1-5; TRBD1 matches at 7 bases. With 1 base clipped from V and 0 bases from J, the junction kept 3 bases outside the gene matches. Germline V gene lookup returns CDR1 KGHSH and CDR2 LQKENI. The CDR3 loop spans 16 amino acids. The CDR3 DNA sequence: TGTGCCAGCTCACCACAGGACAGGAATAGCAATCAGCCCCAGCATTTT. Protein product: CASSPQDRNSNQPQHF.